This record concerns one TCR beta chain sequence. Its cognate antigen is unknown. Assay: immunoSEQ multiplex PCR; the TCRdb copy retains only in-frame clones and omits some. There are about 130,000 clones in the sample; around nine tenths occur only once, and roughly 7.9% lies in the top ten. This CDR3 spans 14 amino acids. The germline V gene encodes CDR1 MNHEY and CDR2 SVGAGI. Trimming took 9 bases from V and 6 from J; bases not matched to a gene: 8. Healthy donors had no documented immune events, such as infections, while sampled. This record comes from a study of identifying expanded T cells in peripheral blood. Study-wide points: Clone count variance between roughly 2-week samples rose with total template count. Differentially abundant clones: about 1.1 between replicates, approximately 16 at approximately two weeks, under 25 at four.

The receptor's source is a person aged 18 to 75 in good health. The V and J genes are TRBV6-5 and TRBJ1-5; 10 bases match TRBD1. Sample: blood. This CDR3 reads CASDRGRSSQPQHF. CDR3 DNA sequence: TGTGCCAGTGACAGGGGGCGATCGAGTCAGCCCCAGCATTTT.